This entry lists 31 T cell receptor beta chains sequenced from one sample in a study of radiotherapy plus CTLA-4 blockade in lung cancer. Method: immunoSEQ multiplex PCR; TCRdb's copy keeps in-frame clones and lacks some. The sample has tens of thousands of clones, 76% seen once. Here the sequenced sample was peripheral blood, taken from a patient treated with radiotherapy plus ipilimumab. These receptors were collected from a human donor with non-small cell lung cancer who had stable disease on radiotherapy plus ipilimumab.

The rearrangement joins TRBV9 to TRBJ2-1; TRBD2 aligns across 13 bases. Germline CDR1 and CDR2: SGDLS and YYNGEE. The V and J ends lost 1 base and 0 bases, in that order; junction bases with no gene match: 4. The CDR3 totals 18 residues. The CDR3 nucleotides are TGTGCCAGCAGCGTAAGACTAGCGGGGGGCCCCTCCTACAATGAGCAGTTCTTC. It codes for CASSVRLAGGPSYNEQFF.

This chain uses TRBV10-3 with TRBJ1-5; 8 bases agree with TRBD1. CDR1 and CDR2 (germline): ENHRY, SYGVKD. The CDR3 runs to 12 residues. V lost 4 bases to trimming and J lost 12 bases; unmatched junction nucleotides: 5. CDR3 sequence reads: CAISADREVQHF. The CDR3 bases are TGTGCCATCAGTGCGGACAGGGAGGTCCAGCATTTT.

The V gene is TRBV18, the J gene TRBJ2-5, with D unresolved. The V and J ends lost 3 bases and 5 bases respectively, with 4 bases between them. The CDR3 consists of 11 residues. Germline V CDR1 and CDR2: KGHSH, LQKENI. For the CDR3, the DNA is TGTGCCAGCTCACCTGCGGAGACCCAGTACTTC. This translates into CASSPAETQYF.

The chain employs TRBV7-2 and TRBJ2-7, with a weak D call TRBD2 (6 bases). Trimming shortened V by 5 bases and J by 13 bases, and 21 bases separated the two germline ends. Germline V gene data show CDR1 as SGHTA and CDR2 as FQGNSA. CDR3 length: 13 amino acids. The CDR3 region has the DNA TGTGCCAGCAGCCCAGGGACGGACTATAGAGTATACTTC. Translated, it gives CASSPGTDYRVYF. The full variable domain, its missing parts supplied by reference TRBV7-2 and TRBJ2-7, is GAGVSQSPSNKVTEKGKDVELRCDPISGHTALYWYRQSLGQGLEFLIYFQGNSAPDKSGLPSDRFSAERTGGSVSTLTIQRTQQEDSAVYLCASSPGTDYRVYFGPGTRLTVT.

V and J are TRBV10-3 and TRBJ2-1, with TRBD1 identical over 9 bases. The V segment lost 8 bases and the J segment 9 bases; nucleotides outside the gene matches: 14. Germline CDR1 is ENHRY and CDR2 is SYGVKD. The CDR3 runs to 15 residues. The CDR3 sequence: CAIRWGKTGGPEQFF. The DNA for the CDR3 is TGTGCCATCCGGTGGGGTAAAACAGGGGGCCCTGAGCAGTTCTTC.

The J gene is TRBJ2-5, the V gene TRBV5-1; the D gene could be TRBD1 or TRBD2 (5 bases each). Germline CDR1 SGHRS, CDR2 YFSETQ. V was pared by 2 bases and J by 1 base, with 6 bases between. The CDR3 runs 13 residues. The CDR3 nucleotides read TGCGCCAGCAGCTTTGGGGGCCAAGAGACCCAGTACTTC. It is translated as CASSFGGQETQYF. Variable domain in full (rest from reference TRBV5-1 and TRBJ2-5): KAGVTQTPRYLIKTRGQQVTLSCSPISGHRSVSWYQQTPGQGLQFLFEYFSETQRNKGNFPGRFSGRQFSNSRSEMNVSTLELGDSALYLCASSFGGQETQYFGPGTRLLVL.

The chain combines TRBV30 with TRBJ2-7, with 7 bases identical to TRBD1. The CDR3 sequence is 12 residues long. The ends lost 0 bases at V and 9 bases at J; junction bases unmatched: 5. Germline CDR1 is GTSNPN and CDR2 is SVGIG (reference sequence). The CDR3 sequence is CAWSVTGIGQYF. The CDR3 region has the DNA TGTGCCTGGAGTGTGACAGGGATTGGGCAGTACTTC.

The chain carries TRBV28 and TRBJ1-5; no firm D call. CDR1 is MDHEN and CDR2 is SYDVKM in the germline V gene. This CDR3 has 12 residues. The ends were cut back, 10 bases at V and 4 bases at J, with 11 bases in the middle. Here the CDR3 reads CATRWGNQPQHF. Here the CDR3 DNA reads TGTGCCACCAGATGGGGAAATCAGCCCCAGCATTTT.

This chain joins TRBV6-5 and TRBJ1-4; a possible D gene is TRBD1 (5 bases). Trimming stripped 4 bases from V and 3 bases from J, with 15 bases between. Per germline, CDR1 MNHEY and CDR2 SVGAGI. The CDR3 runs to 16 residues. The CDR3 nucleotides read TGTGCCAGCAGTTTATCTTTCGGGGCCTCTAATGAAAAACTGTTTTTT. Residues: CASSLSFGASNEKLFF.

The rearrangement joins TRBV7-6 to TRBJ1-2; D remains ambiguous. CDR3 length: 16 amino acids. V lost 1 base to trimming and J lost 4 bases, with 16 bases between them. Germline assignment: CDR1 SGHVS and CDR2 FNYEAQ. CDR3: CASSLDGFQSGYGYTF. The CDR3 coding sequence is TGTGCCAGCAGCTTAGATGGGTTCCAGTCAGGCTATGGCTACACCTTC.

This clone was observed a single time. The J gene is TRBJ1-3, the V gene TRBV7-2, with a possible D match to TRBD1 (5 bases). Trimming stripped 6 bases from V and 0 bases from J, with 18 bases between. Germline V gene data show CDR1 as SGHTA and CDR2 as FQGNSA. The CDR3 runs 17 residues. This CDR3 is CASSQGGGHYSGNTIYF. DNA of the CDR3: TGTGCCAGCAGTCAGGGTGGTGGCCACTACTCTGGAAACACCATATATTTT.

A word on this clone: At one end, the junction sequence differs from germline, possibly due to a read error. This chain connects TRBV4-3 to TRBJ2-2; 9 nucleotides align to TRBD1. CDR3 size: 14 residues. Germline lookup yields CDR1 LGHNA and CDR2 YSLEER. Written as DNA, the CDR3 is TGCGTCAGCCGGGGACAGGGATTCACCGGGGAGCTGTTTTTT. The encoded protein is CVSRGQGFTGELFF.

This clone came up once. The chain joins TRBV6-5 to TRBJ1-5; 7 positions match TRBD1. This CDR3 is built from 15 residues. The ends lost 5 bases at V and 4 bases at J; junction bases unmatched: 8. The germline V gene encodes CDR1 MNHEY and CDR2 SVGAGI. The CDR3 loop reads CASSPTGVGNQPQHF. DNA of the CDR3: TGTGCCAGCAGTCCTACAGGGGTGGGAAATCAGCCCCAGCATTTT.

This clone showed up just once. The chain employs TRBV30 and TRBJ1-1, with TRBD1 matching 8 bases. V dropped 4 bases and J dropped 6; count of bases not matched to a gene: 7. The germline V gene encodes CDR1 GTSNPN and CDR2 SVGIG (reference sequence). This CDR3 has 13 amino acids. CDR3 sequence reads: CAWIGRGQAEAFF. DNA of the CDR3: TGTGCCTGGATCGGCAGGGGGCAAGCTGAAGCTTTCTTT.

J is TRBJ2-7 and V is TRBV7-9, with D possibly matching TRBD2 (5 bases). This CDR3 comprises 15 residues. V was pared by 3 bases and J by 2 bases, with 14 bases between. The V gene's germline CDR1 is SEHNR and CDR2 FQNEAQ (reference sequence). The CDR3 nucleotides are TGTGCCAGCAGCTTCGTAGAGCGGAGCACCTACGAGCAGTACTTC. The encoded protein is CASSFVERSTYEQYF.

The chain recombines TRBV7-3 with TRBJ2-3, with 8 bases lining up with TRBD1. V gave up 6 bases and J gave up 5 bases; unmatched junction bases: 10. CDR1 is SGHTA and CDR2 is FQGTGA in the germline V gene. CDR3 length equals 15 residues. The CDR3 nucleotides read TGTGCCAGCAGTACTCAGGGGGCAGCGGGAGATACGCAGTATTTT. It codes for CASSTQGAAGDTQYF.

Here the CDR3 reads CASSEALGQGANTGELFF. The DNA of the CDR3 is TGTGCCAGCAGTGAAGCGCTAGGACAGGGGGCGAACACCGGGGAGCTGTTTTTT. This chain connects TRBV6-1 to TRBJ2-2; TRBD1 matches 10 bases. This CDR3 is built from 18 residues. With 0 bases clipped from V and 0 bases from J, the junction kept 4 bases outside the gene matches. Germline CDR1 MNHNS, CDR2 SASEGT.

This chain joins TRBV14 and TRBJ1-1, with D possibly being TRBD1 (6 bases). V shed 0 bases and J shed 4 bases, with 12 bases lying between them. The CDR3 contains 15 residues. CDR1 and CDR2 (germline): SGHDN, FVKESK. The DNA of the CDR3 is TGTGCCAGCAGCCAAGATGGTGGCAGGGGCACTGAAGCTTTCTTT. This sequence encodes CASSQDGGRGTEAFF. Combining the CDR3 with reference TRBV14 and TRBJ1-1 gives the whole variable domain EAGVTQFPSHSVIEKGQTVTLRCDPISGHDNLYWYRRVMGKEIKFLLHFVKESKQDESGMPNNRFLAERTGGTYSTLKVQPAELEDSGVYFCASSQDGGRGTEAFFGQGTRLTVV.

The rearrangement links TRBV13 to TRBJ1-2, with D unclear. V was trimmed by 5 bases and J by 3 bases, leaving 10 bases between them. Germline V gene data show CDR1 as PRHDT and CDR2 as FYEKMQ (reference sequence). The CDR3 runs to 13 residues. CDR3 in amino acids: CASSRQRDYGYTF. DNA of the CDR3: TGTGCCAGCAGCCGCCAACGGGACTATGGCTACACCTTC.

CDR3 nucleotide sequence: TGTGCCAGCAGTCGGGAACAAGAGACCCAGTACTTC. Translation gives CASSREQETQYF. The gene calls are TRBV2 and TRBJ2-5, with D perhaps matching TRBD2 (5 bases). The CDR3 runs to 12 residues. V lost 5 bases to trimming and J lost 2 bases, with 6 bases between them. Germline V gene lookup returns CDR1 SNHLY and CDR2 FYNNEI.

This rearrangement joins TRBV9 to TRBJ1-6; D unclear. The germline V and J ends were trimmed by 3 bases and 0 bases, with 10 bases remaining between them. Germline V gives CDR1 SGDLS, CDR2 YYNGEE. The CDR3 is made up of 16 amino acids. The CDR3 is CASSEAATSYNSPLHF. DNA for the CDR3: TGTGCCAGCAGCGAGGCCGCTACCTCCTATAATTCACCCCTCCACTTT. Full variable domain (remainder filled in from reference TRBV9 and TRBJ1-6): DSGVTQTPKHLITATGQRVTLRCSPRSGDLSVYWYQQSLDQGLQFLIQYYNGEERAKGNILERFSAQQFPDLHSELNLSSLELGDSALYFCASSEAATSYNSPLHFGNGTRLTVT.

The chain links TRBV12-5 to TRBJ1-1; D is possibly TRBD1 (6 bases). V lost 6 bases, J lost 1 base, and 6 bases lay in between. The CDR3 is 12 amino acids. Germline CDR1 LGHNT, CDR2 FRNRAP. The CDR3 DNA is TGTGCTAGTGGGACAGGGAACACTGAAGCTTTCTTT. This encodes CASGTGNTEAFF.

The CDR3 is CATRRGLQYQETQYF. The CDR3 DNA sequence: TGCGCCACCCGCCGGGGACTACAGTACCAAGAGACCCAGTACTTC. The rearrangement links TRBV5-1 to TRBJ2-5; 7 bases fit TRBD2. V was pared by 9 bases and J by 0 bases, with 11 bases of the junction left unmatched. The CDR3 is 15 residues long. Germline CDR1 reads SGHRS; CDR2 reads YFSETQ.

This clone was seen a single time. CDR3 sequence: CASSYGLAGGSDTQYF. The CDR3 DNA reads as TGTGCCAGCAGTTATGGACTAGCGGGGGGGTCAGATACGCAGTATTTT. The genes are TRBV6-5 and TRBJ2-3, with 15 positions matching TRBD2. After removal of 3 bases from V and 4 bases from J, the junction contained 2 bases not matched to a gene. CDR3 length: 16 residues. The germline gives CDR1 MNHEY, CDR2 SVGAGI.

The chain carries TRBV7-3 and TRBJ1-2; 7 bases fit TRBD1. The J segment lost 0 bases and the V segment lost 5 bases, leaving 6 bases of the junction unmatched. Germline V gene sequence: CDR1 SGHTA, CDR2 FQGTGA. There are 15 residues in the CDR3. The CDR3 sequence: CASSQTGRTNYGYTF. In DNA, the CDR3 is TGTGCCAGCAGCCAGACAGGGCGGACTAACTATGGCTACACCTTC.

V usage is TRBV19 and J usage is TRBJ1-2, with TRBD1 matching 9 bases. Germline V gives CDR1 LNHDA, CDR2 SQIVND (reference sequence). The V segment lost 5 bases and the J segment 3 bases; nucleotides outside the gene matches: 13. The CDR3 is 17 amino acids. The CDR3 is CASSVGTGKAVDYGYTF. The CDR3 DNA follows: TGTGCCAGTAGTGTAGGGACAGGGAAGGCTGTGGACTATGGCTACACCTTC.

The chain uses TRBV5-5 and TRBJ2-2; no clear D. V was pared by 4 bases and J by 6 bases, with 10 bases between. Germline CDR1 and CDR2: SGHKS and YYEKEE (reference sequence). This CDR3 comprises 13 residues. CDR3 in amino acids: CASSAAWAGELFF. The CDR3 DNA is TGTGCCAGCAGCGCAGCTTGGGCCGGGGAGCTGTTTTTT.

This clone was detected only once. The chain is built from TRBV29-1 and TRBJ1-1; no clear D gene. The CDR3 has 15 residues. CDR1 and CDR2 (germline): SQVTM, ANQGSEA. V lost 0 bases and J 1 base, leaving 12 bases between the germline ends. Here the CDR3 DNA reads TGCAGCGTTGAAGATTCCGCCGGAGGGAACACTGAAGCTTTCTTT. It yields the protein CSVEDSAGGNTEAFF.

This chain joins TRBV7-9 and TRBJ1-1; no firm D call. The CDR3 length is 12 residues. The ends were cut back, 8 bases at V and 3 bases at J, with 10 bases in the middle. The germline V gene has CDR1 SEHNR and CDR2 FQNEAQ (reference sequence). CDR3 nucleotide sequence: TGTGCCAGCGAAACAGTTTACACTGAAGCTTTCTTT. Translated: CASETVYTEAFF.

The genes are TRBV14 and TRBJ1-1; D might be TRBD1 (5 bases). V shed 0 bases and J shed 8 bases, with 16 bases lying between them. The CDR3 runs to 15 residues. Germline lookup yields CDR1 SGHDN and CDR2 FVKESK. The CDR3 loop reads CASSQDGDPLREAFF. CDR3 DNA: TGTGCCAGCAGCCAAGATGGGGACCCTTTACGGGAAGCTTTCTTT.

This clone was observed a single time. This sequence joins TRBV7-9 and TRBJ1-2; D possibly corresponds to TRBD1 (5 bases). Germline CDR1 and CDR2: SEHNR and FQNEAQ (reference sequence). Trimming shortened V by 1 base and J by 4 bases, and 10 bases separated the two germline ends. CDR3 size: 14 residues. The CDR3 is CASSLGQIFYGYTF. The CDR3 bases are TGTGCCAGCAGCTTAGGACAGATATTCTATGGCTACACCTTC.